A single sample gave rise to the 3 T cell receptor beta chains below, sequenced in a study of T-cell reconstitution after alpha-beta-depleted transplantation in children. This sample's TCRbeta library carried unique molecular identifier barcodes. From the PCR reads, TCRdb called clonotypes with MiXCR, one entry per CDR3 protein. In the table there are some 350,000 distinct CDR3 sequences, about a sixth of which are singletons. The sequencing here drew on PBMCs, mostly from graft donor cells, taken 360 days after TCRalphabeta/CD19-depleted stem cell transplant. The receptors shown here come from a male patient between 2 and 15 years old who had a stem cell transplant for acute lymphoblastic leukemia, so the T cells may come from the graft donor.

The V and J genes are TRBV7-2 and TRBJ2-7; 12 nucleotides agree with TRBD1. CDR1 is SGHTA and CDR2 is FQGNSA in the germline V gene. V lost 1 base, J lost 4 bases, and 5 bases stayed unmatched. This CDR3 comprises 16 residues. In nucleotides, the CDR3 is TGTGCCAGCAGCTTAGAGGGACAGGGGGCCCCGTACGAGCAGTACTTC. Translation: CASSLEGQGAPYEQYF.

The CDR3 nucleotides read TGCAGCGTTGAAGTTCTCCCCGACAGGGGGCTTGTGGAGACCCAGTACTTC. The encoded protein is CSVEVLPDRGLVETQYF. The chain employs TRBV29-1 and TRBJ2-5; 10 bases agree with TRBD1. The CDR3 has 17 amino acids. The germline V gene has CDR1 SQVTM and CDR2 ANQGSEA. V lost 1 base, J lost 5 bases, and 13 bases stayed unmatched.

V gene TRBV12-3 or TRBV12-4 combines with J gene TRBJ2-6; D is ambiguous. The CDR3 totals 19 residues. V was shortened by 1 base and J by 2 bases, with 18 bases between the two germline ends. This CDR3 is CASSLGVQRAVAGANVLTF. In DNA form, the CDR3 reads TGTGCCAGCAGTTTAGGTGTCCAGCGCGCGGTTGCTGGGGCCAACGTCCTGACTTTC.